A selection of T cell receptor beta chains follows, all from one sample in a study of molecular identifiers for immune sequencing clone quantification. TCRdb re-called the PCR reads through MiXCR, storing one row per CDR3 protein. The table has around 300,000 distinct CDR3 sequences, roughly a quarter seen once. Sequenced material: naive CD8+ T cells from blood, with Jurkat cell RNA spiked in. The origin of the receptors is a human donor in good health. Some libraries in this study had Jurkat cell RNA spiked in. The CDR3 runs from the conserved cysteine through the conserved F or W. A D gene is named only where the DNA matches it firmly. Rows give clone size only sometimes, using once, few, many, or a class for an expanded clone.

CDR3 DNA	CDR3 protein	V gene	J gene	D gene	clone size
TGTGCCAGCAGCCCTAGCGGGAGCCTCTGGGAGCAGTACTTC	CASSPSGSLWEQYF	TRBV7-2	TRBJ2-7	TRBD2	NA
TGTGCCAGCAGTTCGGGCTACAATGAGCAGTTCTTC	CASSSGYNEQFF	TRBV12-3/TRBV12-4	TRBJ2-1	NA	NA
TGTGCCAGTGAGTCAAGGGGATTTTACCCAGATACGCAGTATTTT	CASESRGFYPDTQYF	TRBV6-2/TRBV6-3	TRBJ2-3	NA	NA
TGTGCCAGCAGCTTAGAGACAGGGGAGCTGGCGACCCAGTACTTC	CASSLETGELATQYF	TRBV7-9	TRBJ2-5	TRBD1	many
TGTGCCAGCAGTGAGCACCCGCCCGGCCAGGAGTATAGCAATCAGCCCCAGCATTTT	CASSEHPPGQEYSNQPQHF	TRBV6-1	TRBJ1-5	NA	NA
TGCGCCATCACGAGCGCCACAGATACGCAGTATTTT	CAITSATDTQYF	TRBV10-2	TRBJ2-3	NA	many
TGTGCCAGCAGTGTAGTTCTTTCCTACAATGAGCAGTTCTTC	CASSVVLSYNEQFF	TRBV6-1	TRBJ2-1	NA	NA
TGTGCCAGCAGCTTGTGGGGAATGGGCAATCAGCCCCAGCATTTT	CASSLWGMGNQPQHF	TRBV5-6	TRBJ1-5	NA	NA
TGTGCCAGCAGTCCGTTGGGGGAGCTGTTTTTT	CASSPLGELFF	TRBV12-3/TRBV12-4	TRBJ2-2	NA	many
TGTGCCAGCAGCTTAGTCTCTCCCAAAAACATTCAGTACTTC	CASSLVSPKNIQYF	TRBV7-9	TRBJ2-4	NA	few
TGTGCCAGCAGCCTGAACCAGGGATCCAATCAGCCCCAGCATTTT	CASSLNQGSNQPQHF	TRBV6-5	TRBJ1-5	NA	NA
TGTGCCAGCAGGGAAGCGGTCGCGGCGGGGGAGCAGTACTTC	CASREAVAAGEQYF	TRBV7-9	TRBJ2-7	NA	NA
TGTGCCAGCAGCCCCGGCCTTGATGAAAAACTGTTTTTT	CASSPGLDEKLFF	TRBV5-8	TRBJ1-4	NA	many
TGTGCCAGCAGCGTAGGCGGTAGCCCCGGGGAGCTGTTTTTT	CASSVGGSPGELFF	TRBV9	TRBJ2-2	NA	many
TGCGCCAGCAGCCAAGATAACGGGCAAGAGACCCAGTACTTC	CASSQDNGQETQYF	TRBV4-1	TRBJ2-5	NA	few
TGCGCCAGCAGCCCCCGACAGGGCATATACAATGAGCAGTTCTTC	CASSPRQGIYNEQFF	TRBV4-1	TRBJ2-1	TRBD1	NA
TGCGCCAGCAGCCAAGATCACCCCCTCGGGGCGACTGAAGCTTTCTTT	CASSQDHPLGATEAFF	TRBV4-3	TRBJ1-1	NA	NA
TGCAGCGTTGAAGGGGGGGACGGGGACGAGCAGTACTTC	CSVEGGDGDEQYF	TRBV29-1	TRBJ2-7	NA	many
TGTGCCGGCAGTGAAGGATCCTACGAGCAGTACTTC	CAGSEGSYEQYF	TRBV2	TRBJ2-7	NA	few
TGTGCCAGCAGTTTAGAGGCACAGGCAACTAATGAAAAACTGTTTTTT	CASSLEAQATNEKLFF	TRBV12-3/TRBV12-4	TRBJ1-4	NA	NA
TGTGCCAGCAGCACGGACAGAGCTTACGAGCAGTACTTC	CASSTDRAYEQYF	TRBV7-2	TRBJ2-7	NA	many
TGCGCCAGCAGCCACTCGTACACCGCCTTTTCCGAGCAGTACTTC	CASSHSYTAFSEQYF	TRBV4-1	TRBJ2-7	NA	few
TGCAGTGCTAGAGAGGACAGGACCAACGTCCCCAACTATGGCTACACCTTC	CSAREDRTNVPNYGYTF	TRBV20-1	TRBJ1-2	TRBD1	few
TGTGCCAGCAGCTCACAGACGGACAGGGGGGAATCCTACGAGCAGTACTTC	CASSSQTDRGESYEQYF	TRBV11-3	TRBJ2-7	TRBD1	NA
TGTGCCAGCAGCCCATTGGGACTAGCGGGAGGGCTCGCAGATACGCAGTATTTT	CASSPLGLAGGLADTQYF	TRBV9	TRBJ2-3	TRBD2	NA
TGTGCCAGCAGTGTTACAGGGCACTCCTACGAGCAGTACTTC	CASSVTGHSYEQYF	TRBV27	TRBJ2-7	NA	few
TGTGCCAGCAGTTACTCTAGCAGCACAGATACGCAGTATTTT	CASSYSSSTDTQYF	TRBV6-2/TRBV6-3	TRBJ2-3	NA	NA
TGTGCCAGCAGCGTTGTATACGGCACCGGGGAGCTGTTTTTT	CASSVVYGTGELFF	TRBV7-9	TRBJ2-2	NA	few
TGTGCCAGCACCCCAGCGGAAGGGGTCCAAGAGACCCAGTACTTC	CASTPAEGVQETQYF	TRBV12-3/TRBV12-4	TRBJ2-5	NA	many
TGTGCCAGCAGCAAGAGTTCTCCATCGGGAGGGGTGGATGAGCAGTTCTTC	CASSKSSPSGGVDEQFF	TRBV21-1	TRBJ2-1	NA	once
TGTGCCAGCAGTTTATACAGAAGCACAGATACGCAGTATTTT	CASSLYRSTDTQYF	TRBV28	TRBJ2-3	NA	many
TGCGCCAGCAGCCAAGGTCGAACAGGGGGCCGGAATGAGCAGTTCTTC	CASSQGRTGGRNEQFF	TRBV4-3	TRBJ2-1	TRBD1	NA
TGTGCCAGCAAGACAAGCGGGATGGGAGAGACCCAGTACTTC	CASKTSGMGETQYF	TRBV6-2/TRBV6-3	TRBJ2-5	TRBD2	NA
TGTGCCAGTAGGACAGGGGGCTTCACCGGGGAGCTGTTTTTT	CASRTGGFTGELFF	TRBV19	TRBJ2-2	TRBD1	few
TGCGCCAGCAGCTCACAGTGGGACTCTAATGAAAAACTGTTTTTT	CASSSQWDSNEKLFF	TRBV4-1	TRBJ1-4	NA	NA
TGTGCCAGCAGTGAGGGGGGGACGACCGGGGAGCTGTTTTTT	CASSEGGTTGELFF	TRBV5-4	TRBJ2-2	NA	many
TGCGCCAGCAGACTCGAGGACCCTGGGGCCAACGTCCTGACTTTC	CASRLEDPGANVLTF	TRBV4-1	TRBJ2-6	NA	NA
TGTGCCAGCAGTTATAGCGGGAGAGGTTCCTACGAGCAGTACTTC	CASSYSGRGSYEQYF	TRBV27	TRBJ2-7	TRBD2	NA
TGTGCCAGCACCCCGGGGGGGGCGGTCGATGGCTACACCTTC	CASTPGGAVDGYTF	TRBV12-3/TRBV12-4	TRBJ1-2	NA	many
TGTGCCAGCAGTTTAACGACAGGGAAGTTTCAGCCCCAGCATTTT	CASSLTTGKFQPQHF	TRBV28	TRBJ1-5	TRBD1	NA
TGTGCCAGCAGTGCCCAGGGAGACACTGAAGCTTTCTTT	CASSAQGDTEAFF	TRBV2	TRBJ1-1	NA	many
TGTACCACTAAACGGACTAGCTACGAGCAGTACTTC	CTTKRTSYEQYF	TRBV28	TRBJ2-7	TRBD2	NA
TGTGCCAGCAGCTCCCCGGGGGGAGCGAACACCGGGGAGCTGTTTTTT	CASSSPGGANTGELFF	TRBV7-9	TRBJ2-2	TRBD2	many
TGCGCCAGCAGCCACCGACAGGGCGTCGCTGAAGCTTTCTTT	CASSHRQGVAEAFF	TRBV4-3	TRBJ1-1	TRBD1	few
TGTGCTAGTGGTTTGAGTTCCAGTAACACCGGGGAGCTGTTTTTT	CASGLSSSNTGELFF	TRBV12-5	TRBJ2-2	NA	once
TGTGCCAGCAGCTTGGGCCCTCTGACCTACGTTGAAGCTTTCTTT	CASSLGPLTYVEAFF	TRBV5-3	TRBJ1-1	NA	NA
TGCAGTGCTAGAGAACAGGGAAGCAGCGAGCAGTACTTC	CSAREQGSSEQYF	TRBV20-1	TRBJ2-7	NA	few
TGTGCCAGCAGCCCCCGGGAGGCCTACGAGCAGTACTTC	CASSPREAYEQYF	TRBV3-1	TRBJ2-7	TRBD2	NA
TGTGCCAGCAGCTCAACTAGCGGGGGCTACAATGAGCAGTTCTTC	CASSSTSGGYNEQFF	TRBV7-6	TRBJ2-1	TRBD2	NA